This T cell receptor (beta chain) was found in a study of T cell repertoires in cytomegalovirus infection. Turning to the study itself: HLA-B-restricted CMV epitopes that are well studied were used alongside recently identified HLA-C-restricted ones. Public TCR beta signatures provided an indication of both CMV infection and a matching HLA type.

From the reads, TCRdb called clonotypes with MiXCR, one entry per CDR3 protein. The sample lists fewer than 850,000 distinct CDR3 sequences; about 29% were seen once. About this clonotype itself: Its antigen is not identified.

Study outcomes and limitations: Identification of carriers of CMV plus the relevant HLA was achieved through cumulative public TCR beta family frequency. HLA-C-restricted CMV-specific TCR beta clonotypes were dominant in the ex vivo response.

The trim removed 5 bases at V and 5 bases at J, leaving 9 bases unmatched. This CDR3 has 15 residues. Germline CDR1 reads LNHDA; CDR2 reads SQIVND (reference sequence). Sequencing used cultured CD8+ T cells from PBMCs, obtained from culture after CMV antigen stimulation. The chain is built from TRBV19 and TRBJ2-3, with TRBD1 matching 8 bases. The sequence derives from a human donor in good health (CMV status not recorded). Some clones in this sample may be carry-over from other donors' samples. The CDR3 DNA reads TGTGCCAGTAGTCTTCCGACAGGGGCGGAAGATACGCAGTATTTT. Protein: CASSLPTGAEDTQYF.